These 14 T cell receptor beta chains share one sample of origin, sequenced in a study of shared clonotypes between healthy human individuals. Terminally differentiated effector memory CD45RA+ cells were left out of the naive CD8 fraction, which was CD45RO-negative and positively selected for CCR7. Sequencing used immunoSEQ multiplex PCR; TCRdb keeps in-frame clones, though not all of them. The sample has about 700,000 clones; around 92% are singletons. Sample: naive CD8+ T cells sorted from blood. The receptors were sampled from a man aged 30-40 years in good health.

This chain connects TRBV29-1 to TRBJ2-5; a possible D gene is TRBD1 (6 bases). This CDR3 spans 11 amino acids. Trimming stripped 6 bases from V and 7 bases from J, with 12 bases between. Germline V gives CDR1 SQVTM, CDR2 ANQGSEA. CDR3 loop: CSVRTARTQYF. The CDR3 bases are TGCAGCGTCAGGACAGCCAGGACCCAGTACTTC.

The genes are TRBV4-2 and TRBJ2-1; D call uncertain. This CDR3 is built from 13 residues. Germline CDR1 is LGHNA and CDR2 is YNFKEQ. Trimming took off 2 bases at V and 7 bases at J, with 9 bases between the two ends. This chain's CDR3 is CASSQIAVNEQFF. DNA of the CDR3: TGTGCCAGCAGCCAAATAGCTGTGAATGAGCAGTTCTTC.

The chain recombines TRBV6-6 with TRBJ2-7; TRBD1 agrees at 10 bases. Trimming at V came to 8 bases and at J to 1 base, leaving 11 bases not matched to a gene. The CDR3 contains 16 residues. The germline gives CDR1 MNHNY, CDR2 SVGAGI (reference sequence). This CDR3 is CASCEDRDRGSYEQYF. In nucleotides, the CDR3 is TGTGCCAGCTGCGAGGACCGGGACAGGGGATCCTACGAGCAGTACTTC.

The chain uses TRBV7-9 and TRBJ2-2; D unclear. V was clipped by 4 bases and J by 6 bases, with 6 bases between them. Germline CDR1 is SEHNR and CDR2 is FQNEAQ (reference sequence). The CDR3 spans 12 residues. DNA for the CDR3: TGTGCCAGCAGCTCGAGGCCCGGGGAGCTGTTTTTT. Its translation: CASSSRPGELFF.

The rearrangement uses TRBV4-3 and TRBJ2-1; 13 bases line up with TRBD2. Germline V gives CDR1 LGHNA, CDR2 YSLEER. This CDR3 comprises 16 residues. With 5 bases clipped from V and 12 bases from J, the junction kept 13 bases outside the gene matches. CDR3 loop: CASSTGLAGDLAGQFF. For the CDR3, the DNA is TGCGCCAGCAGCACCGGACTAGCGGGAGACCTAGCGGGGCAGTTCTTC.

The CDR3 here is CASSEGVGGGGGEYF. The DNA of the CDR3 is TGTGCCAGCAGTGAAGGGGTCGGAGGGGGTGGAGGAGAGTACTTC. The chain joins TRBV6-1 to TRBJ2-7, with D perhaps given as TRBD1 or TRBD2 (6 bases each). CDR1 is MNHNS and CDR2 is SASEGT in the germline V gene. This CDR3 comprises 15 residues. The germline V and J ends were trimmed by 1 base and 11 bases, with 21 bases remaining between them.

The genes are TRBV27 and TRBJ2-7; perhaps TRBD2 as D (5 bases). V lost 5 bases to trimming and J lost 9 bases, with 17 bases between them. Germline V gene sequence: CDR1 MNHEY, CDR2 SMNVEV (reference sequence). The CDR3 is 13 residues long. The CDR3 region has the DNA TGTGCCAGCAGTCGTAGCCCGACCCGGGGGCAGTACTTC. Its protein product is CASSRSPTRGQYF.

The chain is built from TRBV5-4 and TRBJ1-2, with D unresolved. In germline, CDR1 is SGHNT, CDR2 YYREEE (reference sequence). The CDR3 loop spans 17 amino acids. Trimming removed 4 bases at V and 0 bases at J, with 19 bases between. For the CDR3, the DNA is TGTGCCAGCAGCCCCCCGCCCACTTATGAAGCTAACTATGGCTACACCTTC. Protein sequence: CASSPPPTYEANYGYTF.

A word on this clone: Sequence at one end of the junction differs from germline and may be a read error. The chain joins TRBV4-1 to TRBJ2-5; D is possibly TRBD2 (6 bases). In germline, CDR1 is MGHRA, CDR2 YSYEKL. This CDR3 spans 12 amino acids. CDR3 amino acids: CASSQGRETQYF. CDR3 nucleotide sequence: TGCGCCAGCAGTCAAGGGAGGGAGACCCAGTACTTC.

The V gene is TRBV19, the J gene TRBJ2-1; 9 bases fit TRBD2. The germline CDR1 and CDR2 sequences are LNHDA and SQIVND (reference sequence). V was clipped by 1 base and J by 9 bases; unmatched bases: 7. The CDR3 has 15 residues. Here the CDR3 reads CASSIVAGGPAEQFF. The CDR3 DNA reads TGTGCCAGTAGTATAGTGGCGGGAGGGCCGGCTGAGCAGTTCTTC.

The gene calls are TRBV2 and TRBJ2-1; D not resolved. This CDR3 is built from 12 residues. CDR1 is SNHLY, CDR2 FYNNEI, per germline. Trimming shortened V by 9 bases and J by 1 base, and 7 bases separated the two germline ends. CDR3: CARRSSYNEQFF. Here the CDR3 DNA reads TGTGCCAGAAGGAGTTCCTACAATGAGCAGTTCTTC.

J is TRBJ1-5 and V is TRBV6-1; D remains ambiguous. The germline V gene has CDR1 MNHNS and CDR2 SASEGT. The V end lost 2 bases, the J end lost 0 bases, and 8 bases lay between the germline ends. This CDR3 is 15 amino acids long. The CDR3, as DNA: TGTGCCAGCAGTGAATTGCGGTATAGCAATCAGCCCCAGCATTTT. As protein: CASSELRYSNQPQHF.

The V call is TRBV9, the J call TRBJ1-2; 7 bases map to TRBD1. Germline trimming cut 4 bases from V and 1 base from J; bases unmatched to any gene: 10. The CDR3 runs 16 residues. Germline V lookup: CDR1 SGDLS, CDR2 YYNGEE. CDR3 DNA sequence: TGTGCCAGCAGCCCCTGGACAGGCTCCCTTAACTATGGCTACACCTTC. This codes for CASSPWTGSLNYGYTF.

The chain recombines TRBV28 with TRBJ2-3, with D possibly matching TRBD2 (6 bases). CDR1 MDHEN and CDR2 SYDVKM come from the germline V gene. This CDR3 contains 15 residues. Trimming shortened V by 5 bases and J by 6 bases, and 18 bases separated the two germline ends. Written as DNA, the CDR3 is TGTGCCAGCAGTGCCGCGGGACTCTACGCGGATACGCAGTATTTT. Encoded protein: CASSAAGLYADTQYF.